Following are 7 T cell receptor beta chains from one sample sequenced in a study of blood T cells in healthy people across ages. Primed by a sample-barcoded 5' primer and a J-beta primer mix, a second PCR proceeded for 7 to 11 cycles. TCRdb re-analysed the 5' RACE reads in MiXCR, keeping a single row per CDR3 protein. The sample consists of more than 600,000 distinct CDR3 sequences, around a quarter of them appearing once. A further study also used this sample, focusing on T cells of mothers and their children.

The specimen sequenced was blood. These receptors came from a boy between 10 and 17 years old in good health.

This clonotype was detected a few times. The J gene is TRBJ1-2, the V gene TRBV21-1; the table's D call, TRBD1, has no DNA check behind it. TRBV21-1 is a documented pseudogene. This CDR3 has 15 amino acids. CDR3 DNA sequence: TGTGCCAGCAGCATTGGGTCGGGACAGAGCTATGGCTACACCTTC. Protein: CASSIGSGQSYGYTF.

This clonotype was recorded a few times. V usage is TRBV20-1 and J usage is TRBJ2-1; 10 nucleotides agree with TRBD2. This CDR3 has 15 amino acids. After removal of 6 bases from V and 4 bases from J, the junction contained 9 bases not matched to a gene. CDR1 DFQATT and CDR2 SNEGSKA come from the germline V gene (reference sequence). The CDR3 DNA is TGCAGTGCCCCTCCTAGCGGGAGTCGGTACAATGAGCAGTTCTTC. Amino acids: CSAPPSGSRYNEQFF.

This clonotype showed up just a few times. V is TRBV6-6 and J is TRBJ2-1, with TRBD2 identical over 7 bases. This CDR3 contains 14 residues. The J segment lost 6 bases and the V segment lost 4 bases, leaving 6 bases of the junction unmatched. In germline, CDR1 is MNHNY, CDR2 SVGAGI (reference sequence). The CDR3 DNA sequence: TGTGCCAGCAGTTGGGACTATCGGAGCAATGAGCAGTTCTTC. It encodes CASSWDYRSNEQFF.

This clonotype showed up just a few times. The V gene is TRBV7-9, the J gene TRBJ2-1; 8 positions agree with TRBD2. The CDR3 consists of 15 residues. Germline V gives CDR1 SEHNR, CDR2 FQNEAQ (reference sequence). Trimming cost V 5 bases and J 5 bases; bases outside gene matches: 8. The DNA for the CDR3 is TGTGCCAGCAGCCCGGGACTAGGGATAAACAATGAGCAGTTCTTC. Translating gives CASSPGLGINNEQFF.

The chain links TRBV6-2 or TRBV6-3 to TRBJ1-5; D may be TRBD1 (5 bases). V shed 4 bases and J shed 4 bases, with 8 bases lying between them. The germline V gene encodes CDR1 MNHEY and CDR2 SVGEGT. The CDR3 consists of 13 residues. The CDR3 DNA follows: TGTGCCAGCAGTTTACAGGATAATCAGCCCCAGCATTTT. Amino acid sequence: CASSLQDNQPQHF.

The chain is built from TRBV28 and TRBJ2-7, with D perhaps being TRBD1 or TRBD2 (6 bases each). CDR3 length: 13 amino acids. Trimming pared 10 bases from V and 6 bases from J, leaving 19 bases between. Germline V CDR1 and CDR2: MDHEN, SYDVKM. CDR3 protein: CATSRGAGLEQYF. CDR3 DNA sequence: TGTGCCACCTCAAGGGGGGCAGGGCTCGAGCAGTACTTC.

The chain combines TRBV6-1 with TRBJ2-7, with D hard to call. The CDR3 has 12 residues. Trimming took off 3 bases at V and 1 base at J, with 4 bases between the two ends. Germline V lookup: CDR1 MNHNS, CDR2 SASEGT. CDR3 sequence reads: CASSDVSYEQYF. CDR3 nucleotides: TGTGCCAGCAGTGATGTGTCCTACGAGCAGTACTTC.